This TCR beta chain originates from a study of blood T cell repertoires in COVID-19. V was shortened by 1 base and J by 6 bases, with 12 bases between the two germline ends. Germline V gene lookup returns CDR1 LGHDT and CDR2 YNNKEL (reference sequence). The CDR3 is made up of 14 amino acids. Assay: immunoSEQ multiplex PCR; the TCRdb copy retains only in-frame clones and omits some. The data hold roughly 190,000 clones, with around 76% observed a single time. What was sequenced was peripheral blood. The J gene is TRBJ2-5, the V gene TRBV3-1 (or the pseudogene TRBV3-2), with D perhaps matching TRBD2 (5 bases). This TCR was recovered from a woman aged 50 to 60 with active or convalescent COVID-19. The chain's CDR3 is CASSQGGGLQTQYF. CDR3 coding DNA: TGTGCCAGCAGCCAAGGTGGAGGCCTACAGACCCAGTACTTC.